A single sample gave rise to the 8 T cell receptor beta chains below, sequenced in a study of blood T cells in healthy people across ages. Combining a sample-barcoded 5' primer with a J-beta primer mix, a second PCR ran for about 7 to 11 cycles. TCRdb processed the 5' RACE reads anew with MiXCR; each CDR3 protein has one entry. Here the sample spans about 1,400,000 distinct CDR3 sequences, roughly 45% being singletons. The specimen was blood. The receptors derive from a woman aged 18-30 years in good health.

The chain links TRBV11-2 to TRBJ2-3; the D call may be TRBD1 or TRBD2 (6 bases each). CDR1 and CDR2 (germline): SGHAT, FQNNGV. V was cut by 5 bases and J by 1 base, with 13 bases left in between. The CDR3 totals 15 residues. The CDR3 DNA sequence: TGTGCCAGCAGCAGCGTGGGGGGCCGCACAGATACGCAGTATTTT. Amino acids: CASSSVGGRTDTQYF.

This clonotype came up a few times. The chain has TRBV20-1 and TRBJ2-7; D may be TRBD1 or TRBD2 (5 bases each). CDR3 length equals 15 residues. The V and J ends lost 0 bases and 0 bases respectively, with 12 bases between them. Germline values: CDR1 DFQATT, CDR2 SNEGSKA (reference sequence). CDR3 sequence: CSARDLPGSSYEQYF. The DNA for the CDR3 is TGCAGTGCTAGAGATCTCCCAGGGAGCTCCTACGAGCAGTACTTC.

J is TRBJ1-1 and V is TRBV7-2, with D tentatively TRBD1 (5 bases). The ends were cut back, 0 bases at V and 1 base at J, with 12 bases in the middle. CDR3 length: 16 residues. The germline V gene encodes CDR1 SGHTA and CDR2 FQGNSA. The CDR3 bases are TGTGCCAGCAGCTTAGCGGAGACGAGGGGGAACACTGAAGCTTTCTTT. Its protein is CASSLAETRGNTEAFF.

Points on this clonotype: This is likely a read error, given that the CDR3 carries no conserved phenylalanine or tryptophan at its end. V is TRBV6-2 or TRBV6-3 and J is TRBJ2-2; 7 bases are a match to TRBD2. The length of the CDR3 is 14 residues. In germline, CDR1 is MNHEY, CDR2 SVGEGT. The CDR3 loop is CGTGDPGGTGELFV. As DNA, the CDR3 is TGTGGCACGGGAGACCCGGGAGGCACCGGGGAGCTGTTTGTT.

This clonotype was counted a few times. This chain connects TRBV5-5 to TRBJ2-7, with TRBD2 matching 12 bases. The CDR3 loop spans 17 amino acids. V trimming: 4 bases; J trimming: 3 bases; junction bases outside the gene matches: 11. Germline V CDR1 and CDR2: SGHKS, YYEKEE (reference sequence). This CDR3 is CASSRPKGTSGFYEQYF. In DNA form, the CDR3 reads TGTGCCAGCAGCCGACCGAAAGGGACTAGCGGGTTCTACGAGCAGTACTTC.

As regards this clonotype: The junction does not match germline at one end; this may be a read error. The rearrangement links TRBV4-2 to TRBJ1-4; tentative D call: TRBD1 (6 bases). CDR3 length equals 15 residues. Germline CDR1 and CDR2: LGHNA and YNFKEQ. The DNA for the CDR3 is TGTGCCCGCAGCCAAAAGGGGGCAACTAATGAAAAACTGTTTTTT. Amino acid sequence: CARSQKGATNEKLFF.

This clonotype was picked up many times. Written as DNA, the CDR3 is TGCAGCATGGACAGGGGTCTCTACGAGCAGTACTTC. Translated, it gives CSMDRGLYEQYF. This chain uses TRBV20-1 with TRBJ2-7; 9 nucleotides match TRBD1. Germline values: CDR1 DFQATT, CDR2 SNEGSKA (reference sequence). CDR3 length: 12 amino acids.

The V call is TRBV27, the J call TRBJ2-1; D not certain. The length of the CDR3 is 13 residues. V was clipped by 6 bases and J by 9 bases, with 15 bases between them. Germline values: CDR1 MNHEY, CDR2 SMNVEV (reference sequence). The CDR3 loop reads CASSPWGSSEQFF. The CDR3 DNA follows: TGTGCCAGCAGCCCCTGGGGATCTAGTGAGCAGTTCTTC.